These 17 T cell receptor beta chains were all obtained from the same sample, sequenced in a study of T-cell reconstitution after alpha-beta-depleted transplantation in children. Unique molecular identifiers were built into the TCRbeta library. MiXCR, run by TCRdb on the PCR reads, gives a single entry per CDR3 protein. The sample contains tens of thousands of distinct CDR3 sequences, around 6.3% of which appear only once. Sequences were derived from PBMCs, mostly from graft donor cells, sampled 180 days after TCRalphabeta/CD19-depleted stem cell transplant. Every receptor here comes from a male patient younger than 18 who had a stem cell transplant for acute myeloid leukemia, so the T cells may come from the graft donor.

This clonotype was seen many times. This rearrangement joins TRBV3-1 to TRBJ2-3, with a weak D call TRBD2 (5 bases). Germline V gene lookup returns CDR1 LGHDT and CDR2 YNNKEL (reference sequence). The CDR3 has 16 amino acids. The V and J ends lost 4 bases and 2 bases respectively, with 16 bases between them. DNA of the CDR3: TGTGCCAGCAGCCGAGGAGGAAGGACTTACACAGATACGCAGTATTTT. Encoded protein: CASSRGGRTYTDTQYF.

This clonotype occurred many times. The V gene is TRBV10-3, the J gene TRBJ2-1; 12 nucleotides match TRBD2. Germline V gene sequence: CDR1 ENHRY, CDR2 SYGVKD. V was pared by 10 bases and J by 6 bases, with 10 bases of the junction left unmatched. The CDR3 is 15 residues long. As DNA, the CDR3 is TGTGCCACTCAGCAAGTACTAGCGGGGGGCAATGAGCAGTTCTTC. Amino acids: CATQQVLAGGNEQFF.

This clonotype was counted at least ten times. V is TRBV19 and J is TRBJ1-5, with 9 bases lining up with TRBD1. CDR3 length: 15 amino acids. In germline, CDR1 is LNHDA, CDR2 SQIVND (reference sequence). V shed 9 bases, J shed 2 bases, and the junction held 8 bases outside the gene matches. The CDR3 region is CASQPGQGGNQPQHF. CDR3 nucleotides: TGTGCCAGCCAACCGGGACAGGGAGGCAATCAGCCCCAGCATTTT.

This clonotype was observed many times. This rearrangement joins TRBV20-1 to TRBJ2-1; D is unresolved. The CDR3 totals 15 residues. CDR1 and CDR2 from the germline V gene are DFQATT and SNEGSKA (reference sequence). Trimming pared 3 bases from V and 4 bases from J, leaving 16 bases between. Here the CDR3 reads CSASLGNRVYNEQFF. CDR3 bases: TGCAGTGCTAGCTTGGGGAATCGGGTATACAATGAGCAGTTCTTC.

The sample holds a few counts of this clonotype. The chain is built from TRBV2 and TRBJ2-1, with 7 bases lining up with TRBD1. The CDR3 is made up of 16 amino acids. The V gene's germline CDR1 is SNHLY and CDR2 FYNNEI. With V trimmed by 6 bases and J by 0 bases, 8 bases remained unmatched. CDR3 nucleotide sequence: TGTGCCAGCAGACCGGGACAGCAAGTCTCCTACAATGAGCAGTTCTTC. It specifies CASRPGQQVSYNEQFF.

The sample holds many counts of this clonotype. This chain connects TRBV7-9 to TRBJ2-1, with 9 bases lining up with TRBD2. The CDR3 sequence is 17 residues long. Germline CDR1 and CDR2: SEHNR and FQNEAQ (reference sequence). V gave up 5 bases and J gave up 3 bases; unmatched junction bases: 11. CDR3 loop: CASSPTTSGFGYNEQFF. CDR3 nucleotide sequence: TGTGCCAGCAGCCCGACGACTAGCGGTTTTGGCTACAATGAGCAGTTCTTC.

This clonotype was recorded at least ten times. The CDR3: CASSRTSGLQETQYF. CDR3 sequence (DNA): TGTGCCAGCAGCCGGACTAGCGGCTTACAAGAGACCCAGTACTTC. The V gene is TRBV7-3, the J gene TRBJ2-5, with 10 nucleotides matching TRBD2. Germline CDR1 SGHTA, CDR2 FQGTGA. CDR3 length: 15 residues. J gave up 2 bases and V 5 bases, and 5 bases lay outside the gene matches.

This clonotype was seen at least ten times. The chain couples TRBV24-1 to TRBJ2-7, with a weak D call TRBD1 (5 bases). This CDR3 spans 14 amino acids. Germline V gene sequence: CDR1 KGHDR, CDR2 SFDVKD. Deletions cut 1 base from V and 0 bases from J, with 6 bases between. The CDR3 DNA is TGTGCCACCAGTGATTTAGACAGCTCCTACGAGCAGTACGTC. Translating gives CATSDLDSSYEQYV.

This clonotype appeared many times. The rearrangement joins TRBV20-1 to TRBJ1-2; D possibly corresponds to TRBD1 (5 bases). Per germline, CDR1 DFQATT and CDR2 SNEGSKA (reference sequence). V was shortened by 5 bases and J by 5 bases, with 15 bases between the two germline ends. This CDR3 comprises 13 residues. CDR3 region: CSARTGLTYGYTF. CDR3 sequence (DNA): TGCAGTGCTCGGACGGGGCTTACTTATGGCTACACCTTC.

In this sample, this clonotype turned up many times. V usage is TRBV27 and J usage is TRBJ2-3, with 11 bases fitting TRBD2. Per the germline V gene, CDR1 is MNHEY and CDR2 is SMNVEV (reference sequence). CDR3 length: 17 residues. V was clipped by 2 bases and J by 2 bases; unmatched bases: 6. As DNA, the CDR3 is TGTGCCAGCAGTTTAAGGGGACTAGCGGATTACACAGATACGCAGTATTTT. Its translation is CASSLRGLADYTDTQYF.

This clonotype was counted ten times or more. The genes are TRBV6-1 and TRBJ1-6; D is unclear. Deletions cut 5 bases from V and 5 bases from J, with 22 bases between. The CDR3 is 18 residues long. Germline CDR1 and CDR2: MNHNS and SASEGT. The CDR3 DNA follows: TGTGCCAGCAGTCGCAGCACCCCAAGATCGACAAATAATTCACCCCTCCACTTT. It is translated as CASSRSTPRSTNNSPLHF.

This clonotype was seen ten or more times. The chain joins TRBV29-1 to TRBJ1-1, with 7 bases that match TRBD1. Germline assignment: CDR1 SQVTM and CDR2 ANQGSEA. V shed 8 bases, J shed 0 bases, and the junction held 9 bases outside the gene matches. The CDR3 consists of 14 residues. This CDR3 is CSTWRQGVNTEAFF. In DNA form, the CDR3 reads TGCAGCACCTGGAGACAGGGCGTGAACACTGAAGCTTTCTTT. Full variable domain (remainder filled in from reference TRBV29-1 and TRBJ1-1): SAVISQKPSRDICQRGTSLTIQCQVDSQVTMMFWYRQQPGQSLTLIATANQGSEATYESGFVIDKFPISRPNLTFSTLTVSNMSPEDSSIYLCSTWRQGVNTEAFFGQGTRLTVV.

This clonotype was seen repeatedly, ten times or more. The V call is TRBV12-3 or TRBV12-4, the J call TRBJ2-2, with 10 bases matching TRBD2. The J segment lost 4 bases and the V segment lost 3 bases, leaving 5 bases of the junction unmatched. The CDR3 is 16 amino acids. CDR3 loop: CASSFSSGSGTGELFF. As DNA, the CDR3 is TGTGCCAGCAGTTTTTCTAGCGGGAGTGGCACCGGGGAGCTGTTTTTT.

This clonotype was counted at least ten times. V and J are TRBV5-1 and TRBJ1-6; D unresolved. Germline-derived CDR1 and CDR2 are SGHRS and YFSETQ. The V gene lost 0 bases and the J gene lost 8 bases, with 9 bases spanning the gap. The CDR3 has 14 amino acids. CDR3 amino acids: CASSLVGADSPLHF. CDR3 sequence (DNA): TGCGCCAGCAGCTTGGTGGGAGCCGATTCACCCCTCCACTTT.

There are many counts of this clonotype. The chain is built from TRBV6-5 and TRBJ2-5; D not certain. CDR1 is MNHEY, CDR2 SVGAGI, per germline. CDR3 length equals 14 residues. V was trimmed by 0 bases and J by 3 bases, leaving 8 bases between them. CDR3 DNA sequence: TGTGCCAGCAGTTACTCGACCGTGGAAGAGACCCAGTACTTC. It yields the protein CASSYSTVEETQYF.

This clonotype appeared many times. J is TRBJ2-5 and V is TRBV3-1; TRBD1 aligns across 12 bases. J was trimmed by 5 bases and V by 4 bases; bases with no gene match: 11. The CDR3 is 17 residues long. The V gene's germline CDR1 is LGHDT and CDR2 YNNKEL (reference sequence). CDR3 amino acids: CASSRPGTGGVTETQYF. CDR3 bases: TGTGCCAGCAGCCGTCCCGGGACAGGGGGCGTTACGGAGACCCAGTACTTC.

The sample holds many counts of this clonotype. CDR3 nucleotides: TGTGCTAGTGGTGTCTCTGGGGCCAACGTCCTGACTTTC. It codes for CASGVSGANVLTF. The chain couples TRBV12-5 to TRBJ2-6; D not resolved. Trimming took off 5 bases at V and 0 bases at J, with 2 bases between the two ends. The germline gives CDR1 LGHNT, CDR2 FRNRAP. The CDR3 consists of 13 residues. Drawing the rest from reference TRBV12-5 and TRBJ2-6, the complete variable domain is DARVTQTPRHKVTEMGQEVTMRCQPILGHNTVFWYRQTMMQGLELLAYFRNRAPLDDSGMPKDRFSAEMPDATLATLKIQPSEPRDSAVYFCASGVSGANVLTFGAGSRLTVL.